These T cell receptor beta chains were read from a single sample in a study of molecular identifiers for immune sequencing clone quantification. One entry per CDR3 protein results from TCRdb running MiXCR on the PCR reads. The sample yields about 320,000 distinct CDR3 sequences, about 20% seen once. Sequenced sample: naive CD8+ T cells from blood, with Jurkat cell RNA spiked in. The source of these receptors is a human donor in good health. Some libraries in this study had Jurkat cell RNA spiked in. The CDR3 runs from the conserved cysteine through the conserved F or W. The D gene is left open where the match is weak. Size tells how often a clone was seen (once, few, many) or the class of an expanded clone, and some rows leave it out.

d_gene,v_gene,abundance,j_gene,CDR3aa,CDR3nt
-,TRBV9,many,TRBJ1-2,CASSVEGRVGVYNGYTF,TGTGCCAGCAGCGTAGAGGGCCGGGTTGGAGTTTATAATGGCTACACCTTC
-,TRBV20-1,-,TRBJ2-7,CSARDTQISYEQYF,TGCAGTGCTAGAGATACCCAGATCTCCTACGAGCAGTACTTC
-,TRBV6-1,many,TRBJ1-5,CASSVRENSNQPQHF,TGTGCCAGCAGTGTACGTGAGAATAGCAATCAGCCCCAGCATTTT
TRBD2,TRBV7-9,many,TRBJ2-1,CASSPRTSGPSYNEQFF,TGTGCCAGCAGCCCTCGGACTAGCGGGCCCTCCTACAATGAGCAGTTCTTC
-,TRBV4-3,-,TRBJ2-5,CASSQESDTQETQYF,TGCGCCAGCAGCCAAGAATCGGACACTCAAGAGACCCAGTACTTC
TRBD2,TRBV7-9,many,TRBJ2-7,CASSAGGVSHEQYF,TGTGCCAGCAGCGCGGGGGGGGTATCCCACGAGCAGTACTTC
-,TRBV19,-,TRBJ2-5,CASSIVMAETQYF,TGTGCCAGTAGTATAGTGATGGCAGAGACCCAGTACTTC
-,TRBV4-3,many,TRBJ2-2,CASSQGGSVGVNTGELFF,TGCGCCAGCAGCCAAGGAGGTTCGGTGGGAGTTAACACCGGGGAGCTGTTTTTT
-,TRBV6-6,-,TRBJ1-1,CASSSPQEDTEAFF,TGTGCCAGCAGTTCCCCCCAAGAGGACACTGAAGCTTTCTTT
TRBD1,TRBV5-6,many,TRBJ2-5,CASSRPTGVRFQETQYF,TGTGCCAGCAGCCGGCCTACAGGGGTTCGGTTCCAAGAGACCCAGTACTTC
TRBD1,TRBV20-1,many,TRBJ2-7,CSARSQGAYEQYF,TGCAGTGCTAGGTCGCAGGGGGCCTACGAGCAGTACTTC
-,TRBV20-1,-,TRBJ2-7,CSARDLRTVKYEQYF,TGCAGTGCTAGAGATCTCAGGACAGTAAAATACGAGCAGTACTTC
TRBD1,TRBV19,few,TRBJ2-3,CASSDRVWTDTQYF,TGTGCCAGTAGCGACAGGGTTTGGACAGATACGCAGTATTTT
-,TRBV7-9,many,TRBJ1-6,CASSLVAGLESPLHF,TGTGCCAGCAGCTTAGTGGCAGGTCTCGAGTCACCCCTCCACTTT
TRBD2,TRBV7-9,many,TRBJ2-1,CASSLLITSGSFGSDEQFF,TGTGCCAGCAGCTTACTGATCACTAGCGGGAGTTTCGGGAGTGATGAGCAGTTCTTC
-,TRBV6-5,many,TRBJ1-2,CASSWGGSGYTF,TGTGCCAGCAGTTGGGGGGGTAGCGGCTACACCTTC
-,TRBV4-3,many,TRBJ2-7,CASSQSGSYEQYF,TGCGCCAGCAGCCAGTCCGGGTCGTACGAGCAGTACTTC
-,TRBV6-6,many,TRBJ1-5,CASSSLPGPNQPQHF,TGTGCCAGCAGTTCCCTTCCGGGGCCCAATCAGCCCCAGCATTTT
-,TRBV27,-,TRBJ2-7,CASSLGSRQLSEQYF,TGTGCCAGCAGTTTAGGATCTAGACAGCTGAGCGAGCAGTACTTC
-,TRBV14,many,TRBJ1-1,CASSPSQESNTEAFF,TGTGCCAGCAGCCCTTCACAGGAGTCGAACACTGAAGCTTTCTTT
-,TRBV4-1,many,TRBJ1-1,CASSQATVNTEAFF,TGCGCCAGCAGCCAAGCCACAGTTAACACTGAAGCTTTCTTT
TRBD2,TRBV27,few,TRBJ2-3,CASSLGGYQGDTQYF,TGTGCCAGCAGTCTGGGAGGGTATCAGGGAGATACGCAGTATTTT
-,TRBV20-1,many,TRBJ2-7,CSARDLLGATYEQYF,TGCAGTGCTAGAGATCTTTTGGGGGCAACCTACGAGCAGTACTTC
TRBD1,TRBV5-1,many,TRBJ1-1,CASSLATGTAPEAFF,TGCGCCAGCAGCCTAGCGACAGGGACGGCTCCTGAAGCTTTCTTT
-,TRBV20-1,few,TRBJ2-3,CSARDLPVTGDTQYF,TGCAGTGCTAGAGATCTCCCCGTCACCGGAGATACGCAGTATTTT
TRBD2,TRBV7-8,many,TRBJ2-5,CASSLVGAGVPQETQYF,TGTGCCAGCAGCTTAGTTGGAGCGGGGGTCCCACAAGAGACCCAGTACTTC
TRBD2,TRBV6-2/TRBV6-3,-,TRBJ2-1,CACKRTSGNEQFF,TGTGCCTGCAAGCGGACTAGCGGCAATGAGCAGTTCTTC
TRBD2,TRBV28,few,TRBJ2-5,CASSSDGGGKEAQYF,TGTGCCAGCAGTTCGGACGGCGGGGGAAAAGAGGCCCAGTACTTC
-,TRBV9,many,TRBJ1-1,CASSPSGSGTNTEAFF,TGTGCCAGCAGCCCCTCGGGGTCAGGGACTAACACTGAAGCTTTCTTT
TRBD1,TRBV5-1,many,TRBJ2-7,CASRPGQGHEQYF,TGCGCCAGCAGGCCGGGACAGGGCCACGAGCAGTACTTC
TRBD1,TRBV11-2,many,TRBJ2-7,CASSLRDSYEQYF,TGTGCCAGCAGCCTCCGGGACAGCTACGAGCAGTACTTC
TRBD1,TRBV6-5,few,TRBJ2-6,CASSLGQGAYGANVLTF,TGTGCCAGCAGCCTAGGACAGGGGGCGTATGGGGCCAACGTCCTGACTTTC
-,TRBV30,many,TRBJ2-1,CAWSGTANEQFF,TGTGCCTGGAGTGGGACAGCCAATGAGCAGTTCTTC